This section outlines one T cell receptor beta chain sequence together with its context. Its recognized antigen is unknown. Within one base of it there is no much larger clone, and no base qualities were kept. The cohort consisted of more than 650 healthy bone marrow donors. At the time of sampling, all cohort members were nominally healthy, though unrecorded immune exposures were likely present. The donor was CMV seronegative and belonged to the group of 350 to 400 seronegative cohort members. A peripheral blood sample was provided by each donor, and peripheral blood mononuclear cells were used for TCR beta sequencing. The Qiagen DNeasy Blood Extraction Kit was used to extract genomic DNA from the blood cell samples. The germline V gene encodes CDR1 SEHNR and CDR2 FQNEAQ (reference sequence). From cysteine to phenylalanine, the CDR3 is 15 amino acids long. Only the CDR3 DNA stays, 45 bases, in frame from base 1. Deletion took 2 bases off V and 3 bases off J, with a span of 12 bases between the germline ends.

The record originates from a study of cytomegalovirus exposure and HLA in healthy donors (dated 2017 in TCRdb). The study in broad terms: In an earlier analysis of 587 of the donors, 276 Gb of sequence data and 100 million or so unique TCR beta sequences from roughly 180 million T cells were reported. About 300 gigabases of sequencing data and 75 million to 85 million unique TCR sequences made up an early release that covered approximately 700 HLA-typed donors. Of the approximately 400 genotyped donors, around 81% fell in the genetic ancestry cluster associated with self-reported Caucasian donors. The study was designed to test whether signatures of past pathogen exposure could be identified by cataloging public T cell receptors. The study profiled the T cell repertoires of about 640 subjects by immunosequencing and related them to cytomegalovirus serostatus. A separate validation cohort of some 130 different subjects was used in addition to the roughly 620-subject first cohort. The study combined high-throughput TCR immunosequencing, statistical association of individual TCRs with disease status, and machine learning to predict cytomegalovirus infection status. A later analysis re-analyzed previously published TCR beta repertoires from about 600 donors and added high-resolution HLA genotyping to study TCR occurrence patterns. The later analysis used no new phenotypic data to find candidate immune exposures, relying instead on TCR beta sequences and their occurrence across donors. An earlier analysis of approximately 580 of the donors used high-throughput TCR beta sequencing to judge whether each TCR beta V gene segment behaved as functional or pseudogenic. Donor age, sex, ethnicity and CMV serostatus were compiled alongside the repertoire data. A later genetic analysis used genome-wide SNP genotypes for about 60% of the roughly 700 donors, treating that subset as a discovery cohort. All discovery cohort repertoires had been generated on a single sequencing platform. Class I and class II HLA loci were covered by the typing at four-digit resolution. The number of donors typed differed by locus, with about 629-640 for A, B, C, DRB1 and DQB1, around 520 for DQA1, 606 for DPA1, and around 450 for DPB1. Because of strong linkage in the cohort, roughly 5 DR-DQ haplotypes were treated as single units for association and clustering. Across around 400 genotyped donors of the cohort, an average of approximately 240,000 unique TCR beta nucleotide sequences per donor were sequenced, and 15% to 20% of those sequences were non-productive. Overall study outcomes, separate from this receptor: Because HLA typing was missing for some donors at each locus, association tests included only the typed subset. Correlated functional status among segregating V segments might be attributable to linkage disequilibrium, but an unknown experimental factor could not be ruled out. A further reported finding was that TCR beta sequences accurately predicted the HLA-A and HLA-B alleles for most subjects in the first cohort. Compared with equally common non-associated chains, HLA-associated TCR beta chains in a later analysis were more clonally expanded and had lower generation probabilities. Roughly uniform sequencing depth across donors was assumed in presence/absence analyses, although this assumption may not hold. According to a later analysis, TCR association rates differed among HLA loci, with DRB1 alleles showing the most associated TCRs and HLA-C alleles showing the fewest. This cohort had only TCR beta chains sequenced, and the lack of alpha or paired-chain data limited which features could be detected. In a later analysis, most CMV-associated TCR beta chains were found to appear HLA-restricted, with HLA associations seemingly driven largely by CMV exposure. In vitro tests confirmed that a few of the cytomegalovirus-associated TCR beta chains recognize cytomegalovirus antigens. The authors suggested that the approach could potentially be generalized to other disease states and immunological phenotypes. CMV serostatus was the only immune exposure information available for the cohort. A later analysis associated 15,000 to 20,000 TCR beta sequences with specific HLA alleles at a false discovery rate of 0.05. A later genetic analysis reported fewer N-insertions in productive TCRs among donors in an Asian-associated ancestry cluster than the roughly 620-donor mean. Strong co-occurrence of HLA alleles, especially DR and DQ, made assigning TCR associations to individual alleles difficult. The 87-base-pair reads could not distinguish some IMGT-functional V segments, including TRBV6-2 and TRBV6-3, so those segments were excluded. An earlier analysis of approximately 590 of the donors showed that most TCR beta V segments appeared in productive rearrangements either about 90% or about 30% of the time, which broadly matched IMGT annotations. According to a later analysis, parvovirus B19, influenza, CMV and Epstein-Barr virus appeared linked to several top co-occurrence clusters. A cluster of highly shared sequence variants was judged likely to be a technical artifact of the sequencing pipeline. V-gene and J-gene trimming of TCR beta chains was associated with a missense DCLRE1C variant in a later genetic analysis, and the association was replicated in an independent cohort. The study gave a list of 150 to 200 TCR beta chains associated with cytomegalovirus. About 17 rarely observed V segments, including chromosome 9 orphons, were excluded from the earlier analysis of several hundred of the donors because counts were too low. In both the original and validation cohorts, the classifier was reported to diagnose cytomegalovirus status with high specificity and sensitivity. While some public TCRs were present in many individuals, most TCR sequences turned up only very rarely across donors.

Library method: the immunoSEQ multiplex PCR assay. A mixture of 60 forward primers for TCR Vbeta segments and 13 reverse primers for TCR Jbeta segments was used in the multiplex PCR. A multiplex PCR assay on genomic DNA amplified the CDR3 region of rearranged TCR beta genes. The amplified TCR beta libraries were sequenced on the Illumina HiSeq System as 87-base-pair reads. The published analysis was carried out like this. A later analysis tallied around 82 million unique TCR beta chains across the 550 to 850 repertoires, and roughly 11 million of those chains were shared by two or more donors. Raw reads were error-corrected and collapsed into unique sequences with a nearest-neighbor algorithm that merged closely related sequences to remove PCR and sequencing errors. To assign V, D and J gene segments, CDR3 sequences were aligned to IMGT reference sequences. For a sequence to be retained, a match of at least six nucleotides to both a V gene segment and a J gene segment was required. Rearrangements were called productive when the CDR3 lacked stop codons and stayed in frame with V and J; all others were non-productive. CDR3 was defined by IMGT convention, running from the second conserved V-encoded cysteine to the conserved J-encoded phenylalanine. Sequences without an unambiguous match to a single V gene segment were excluded from the earlier analysis of almost 600 of the donors. An earlier analysis of a few hundred of the donors classified V segments as functional when productive rearrangements were above 56.7% and as segregating when the standard deviation between donors was above 5%. To diagnose cytomegalovirus status from the catalog of TCR beta chain sequences, a statistical classification framework was built. V and J gene assignment, in a later analysis, came from comparing TCR nucleotide sequences with IMGT/GENE-DB human TR gene sequences. In a later analysis, CDR3 sequences and most-parsimonious VDJ recombination scenarios were assigned using the TCRdist pipeline. In a later analysis, each TCR beta chain was defined by its CDR3 amino acid sequence together with its V-gene family, and reads without a unique V-gene family were excluded. A later analysis removed 500 to 650 highly shared, low-generation-probability nucleotide sequences to deal with suspected cross-contamination and a sequencing artifact. In a later analysis, a clonal expansion index was calculated for each public chain from normalized within-repertoire ranks of inferred template counts. In a later analysis, generation probabilities were computed using a VDJ recombination model fitted to out-of-frame rearrangements, and the results were checked against IGoR. In a later analysis, hypergeometric tests were used to score TCR-TCR, TCR-HLA and TCR-CMV co-occurrence, with a repertoire-size bias correction applied to TCR pairs. In a later analysis, false discovery rates were estimated by permuting HLA or CMV assignments 20 times. In a later analysis, co-occurring TCRs were grouped using DBSCAN, and TCRdist sequence similarity was added for clustering within HLA-allele-positive subsets. Repertoires with fewer than 30,000 or more than 120,000 public chains were left out of co-occurrence clustering, as were four to six repertoires with anomalous nucleotide sharing. This immuneACCESS table, as held by TCRdb, lists in-frame sequences with V and J called but not all clones. Of the missing ones, under half trace to an unresolved V gene in checked studies; the others have no known cause. V and J calls and clone size come straight from that table; D and trimming were deduced from the DNA. This sample is represented by around 180,000 clones; around 82% of them were singletons. Around 6% of the sample goes to the ten largest clones.

The TCR was taken from a middle-aged man in good health and CMV-seronegative. This chain joins TRBV7-9 to TRBJ2-3; the D gene remains uncertain. What was sequenced was PBMCs. The sequenced DNA: TGTGCCAGCAGCTTATCGGCGGTAGTGACAGATACGCAGTATTTT. Its protein is CASSLSAVVTDTQYF.